This T cell receptor (beta chain) was sequenced in a study of post-analysis software for immune sequencing data. Prepared TCR beta cDNA libraries contained unique molecular identifiers. TCRdb processed the PCR reads anew with MiXCR; each CDR3 protein has one entry. The sample comprises about 770,000 distinct CDR3 sequences, around 45% of which are singletons, and 4.9% rests with the top ten. This receptor was taken from a girl under 18 with multiple sclerosis. The sequencing input was blood.

CDR3: CASSKQLLDTGELFF. The CDR3 coding sequence is TGTGCCAGCAGTAAACAGTTGTTAGACACCGGGGAGCTGTTTTTT. This sequence joins TRBV6-5 and TRBJ2-2; no firm D call. The CDR3 loop spans 15 amino acids. V lost 5 bases to trimming and J lost 3 bases, with 13 bases between them. The germline V gene encodes CDR1 MNHEY and CDR2 SVGAGI.